This T cell receptor beta chain is from a study of identical twins. This clonotype has just one count. Its antigen remains unknown. Donors were all healthy Caucasians. Study results and caveats: Excess sharing by twins proved weaker in beta out-of-frame sequences. Carriage of fewer insertions was seen in abundant cord blood beta clonotypes, whereas memory repertoires showed none.

Template switching, a step in the protocol, added a universal primer site, and cDNA carried unique molecular identifiers. TCRdb independently ran MiXCR on the 5' RACE reads; one entry per CDR3 protein. The repertoire holds 1.5 million or so distinct CDR3 sequences, under 35% seen once, with over 0.25% in the top ten. Germline loops: CDR1 SGHTA, CDR2 FQGNSA. The V end was cut by 4 bases, the J end by 1 base, with 12 bases between. CDR3 length: 15 amino acids. Sequenced: cord blood. The V call is TRBV7-2, the J call TRBJ2-3; tentatively, D is TRBD1 or TRBD2 (6 bases each). The sequence derives from a newborn girl in good health. CDR3 nucleotides: TGTGCCAGCAGCTCGGGGGCGCGAGGCACAGATACGCAGTATTTT. Its protein product is CASSSGARGTDTQYF.